The 22 T cell receptor beta chains given below trace back to one sample, sequenced in a study of CD8 T cells in Susac syndrome. RNA was extracted with the RNeasy kit, and a quantity of 0.5 to 1 ug was reverse transcribed using random hexamers. One entry per CDR3 protein results from TCRdb running MiXCR on the immunoSEQ multiplex PCR reads. The table has 190,000 or so distinct CDR3 sequences, around 95% seen once; the top ten hold 0.07% to 0.095%. Specimen: CD4+ T cells from PBMCs. The receptors come from a human donor with multiple sclerosis.

This clonotype is a singleton in its sample. The chain carries TRBV20-1 and TRBJ1-4; tentatively, D is TRBD1 (5 bases). Germline V CDR1 and CDR2: DFQATT, SNEGSKA (reference sequence). V gave up 6 bases and J gave up 1 base, with 15 bases separating them. The CDR3 spans 15 residues. CDR3: CSAQTGTETNEKLFF. The CDR3 DNA reads as TGCAGTGCCCAAACTGGGACGGAAACTAATGAAAAACTGTTTTTT.

The CDR3 region is CSAREIGPYEQYF. The CDR3 DNA is TGCAGTGCTAGAGAGATCGGGCCATACGAGCAGTACTTC. The chain is built from TRBV20-1 and TRBJ2-7; D ambiguous. CDR3 length: 13 residues. Looked up from germline, CDR1 is DFQATT and CDR2 is SNEGSKA (reference sequence). Trimming stripped 0 bases from V and 4 bases from J, with 10 bases between.

The CDR3 spells CSARRGDSNQPQHF. CDR3 bases: TGCAGTGCTAGAAGAGGCGATAGCAATCAGCCCCAGCATTTT. The gene calls are TRBV20-1 and TRBJ1-5, with no clear D. Germline lookup yields CDR1 DFQATT and CDR2 SNEGSKA (reference sequence). V dropped 2 bases and J dropped 0 bases, with 8 bases sitting between them. CDR3 length equals 14 residues.

The chain uses TRBV7-2 and TRBJ2-7; 10 nucleotides line up with TRBD2. Germline CDR1 and CDR2: SGHTA and FQGNSA. This CDR3 is built from 15 residues. V was pared by 4 bases and J by 0 bases, with 3 bases of the junction left unmatched. The CDR3 DNA sequence: TGTGCCAGCAGCTCTAGCGGGGGAAGCTCCTACGAGCAGTACTTC. Translating gives CASSSSGGSSYEQYF.

The sample holds one count of this clonotype. The chain uses TRBV29-1 and TRBJ2-5; 8 positions match TRBD1. Germline loops: CDR1 SQVTM, CDR2 ANQGSEA. The CDR3 extends over 15 amino acids. Trimming at V came to 6 bases and at J to 0 bases, leaving 9 bases not matched to a gene. CDR3 loop: CSVVDRAKNQETQYF. The CDR3 DNA sequence: TGCAGCGTCGTGGACAGGGCGAAGAACCAAGAGACCCAGTACTTC.

The CDR3 DNA sequence: TGCAGTGCTAGTGAGCGTGCTCGGAGGGCGGGCGGTGAGCAGTTCTTC. Amino acids: CSASERARRAGGEQFF. The J gene is TRBJ2-1, the V gene TRBV20-1, with D possibly matching TRBD2 (6 bases). Germline V lookup: CDR1 DFQATT, CDR2 SNEGSKA (reference sequence). The V end was cut by 3 bases, the J end by 9 bases, with 24 bases between. The CDR3 covers 16 residues.

The chain uses TRBV6-1 and TRBJ2-5; D unclear. This CDR3 region has 15 residues. The V gene's germline CDR1 is MNHNS and CDR2 SASEGT. Deletions cut 4 bases from V and 1 base from J, with 13 bases between. DNA of the CDR3: TGTGCCAGCAGTGGACTCTGGACCATCCAAGAGACCCAGTACTTC. Translation gives CASSGLWTIQETQYF.

This chain joins TRBV9 and TRBJ2-1; TRBD2 aligns across 10 bases. The CDR3 spans 18 residues. V lost 0 bases to trimming and J lost 4 bases; unmatched junction nucleotides: 10. The V gene's germline CDR1 is SGDLS and CDR2 YYNGEE. The CDR3 loop reads CASSVGTAGTSAYNEQFF. For the CDR3, the DNA is TGTGCCAGCAGCGTAGGGACTGCCGGGACTAGCGCTTACAATGAGCAGTTCTTC.

The chain has TRBV20-1 and TRBJ1-2; D ambiguous. V lost 5 bases and J 7 bases, leaving 11 bases between the germline ends. The V gene's germline CDR1 is DFQATT and CDR2 SNEGSKA (reference sequence). The CDR3 consists of 11 residues. The CDR3 DNA is TGCAGTGCTCCCCAGGCGGGTGGCTACACCTTC. Translated, it gives CSAPQAGGYTF.

The chain recombines TRBV3-1 with TRBJ2-7, with 9 bases matching TRBD1. CDR1 and CDR2 from the germline V gene are LGHDT and YNNKEL (reference sequence). Trimming at V came to 7 bases and at J to 2 bases, leaving 9 bases not matched to a gene. This CDR3 is built from 15 residues. The CDR3 loop reads CASTLSGTGTYEQYF. The CDR3, as DNA: TGTGCCAGCACCCTATCGGGGACAGGGACCTACGAGCAGTACTTC.

The J gene is TRBJ2-7, the V gene TRBV11-2; the match to TRBD2 covers 8 bases. This CDR3 is 14 amino acids long. Germline V CDR1 and CDR2: SGHAT, FQNNGV. With 10 bases clipped from V and 3 bases from J, the junction kept 11 bases outside the gene matches. The CDR3 protein is CATTAGASYYEQYF. The CDR3 nucleotides read TGTGCCACCACAGCGGGGGCAAGCTACTACGAGCAGTACTTC.

The rearrangement joins TRBV3-1 to TRBJ1-1, with 8 nucleotides matching TRBD1. This CDR3 comprises 16 residues. The J segment lost 3 bases and the V segment lost 0 bases, leaving 6 bases of the junction unmatched. CDR1 and CDR2 (germline): LGHDT, YNNKEL (reference sequence). The CDR3 DNA sequence: TGTGCCAGCAGCCAAGATTATGGACAGGGTTACACTGAAGCTTTCTTT. This translates into CASSQDYGQGYTEAFF. Together with reference TRBV3-1 and TRBJ1-1, the CDR3 gives the full variable domain: DTAVSQTPKYLVTQMGNDKSIKCEQNLGHDTMYWYKQDSKKFLKIMFSYNNKELIINETVPNRFSPKSPDKAHLNLHINSLELGDSAVYFCASSQDYGQGYTEAFFGQGTRLTVV.

The chain carries TRBV30 and TRBJ1-5; possible D gene TRBD1, 5 bases. V gave up 5 bases and J gave up 3 bases, with 8 bases separating them. Looked up from germline, CDR1 is GTSNPN and CDR2 is SVGIG (reference sequence). The length of the CDR3 is 12 residues. The CDR3 loop is CAWGGTNQPQHF. CDR3 DNA sequence: TGTGCCTGGGGAGGGACCAATCAGCCCCAGCATTTT.

This clonotype was detected only once. J is TRBJ2-7 and V is TRBV5-1; D not resolved. Deletions cut 0 bases from V and 3 bases from J, with 13 bases between. Germline loops: CDR1 SGHRS, CDR2 YFSETQ. The CDR3 covers 15 residues. The CDR3 sequence: CASSLEAGGSYEQYF. The CDR3 DNA follows: TGCGCCAGCAGCTTGGAGGCAGGTGGAAGCTACGAGCAGTACTTC.

The chain joins TRBV5-1 to TRBJ2-7, with D possibly matching TRBD1 (6 bases). Germline V gene data show CDR1 as SGHRS and CDR2 as YFSETQ. Trimming took 4 bases from V and 1 from J, leaving 18 bases between them. The CDR3 has 16 amino acids. CDR3 amino acids: CASSTTGSADSYEQYF. In DNA form, the CDR3 reads TGCGCCAGCAGCACCACAGGGTCCGCAGATTCCTACGAGCAGTACTTC.

The chain employs TRBV30 and TRBJ2-5; no clear D gene. This CDR3 is built from 14 residues. Between the trimmed V and J ends, which lost 4 bases and 0 bases, there was a span of 12 bases. CDR1 GTSNPN and CDR2 SVGIG come from the germline V gene (reference sequence). The CDR3 coding sequence is TGTGCCTGGACGTTCCACTCGTACCAAGAGACCCAGTACTTC. Amino acid sequence: CAWTFHSYQETQYF.

This CDR3 reads CASRGSGELFF. CDR3 coding DNA: TGTGCCAGCAGGGGTTCCGGGGAGCTGTTTTTT. The V gene is TRBV3-1, the J gene TRBJ2-2; D gene ambiguous. CDR1 is LGHDT and CDR2 is YNNKEL in the germline V gene (reference sequence). V was trimmed by 6 bases and J by 6 bases, leaving 5 bases between them. The CDR3 is 11 amino acids. Using reference TRBV3-1 and TRBJ2-2 for the parts outside the CDR3, the full variable domain is DTAVSQTPKYLVTQMGNDKSIKCEQNLGHDTMYWYKQDSKKFLKIMFSYNNKELIINETVPNRFSPKSPDKAHLNLHINSLELGDSAVYFCASRGSGELFFGEGSRLTVL.

The chain joins TRBV23-1 to TRBJ2-7, with D perhaps being TRBD1 or TRBD2 (5 bases each). TRBV23-1 is filed as an ORF, its function uncertain. This CDR3 has 15 amino acids. V was shortened by 0 bases and J by 7 bases, with 16 bases between the two germline ends. The CDR3 spells CASSQSRPAEGEQYV. DNA for the CDR3: TGCGCCAGCAGTCAATCACGCCCGGCCGAGGGGGAGCAGTACGTC.

This clonotype was recorded only once. This chain connects TRBV20-1 to TRBJ1-3; D gene ambiguous. The CDR3 covers 14 residues. The germline V and J ends were trimmed by 6 bases and 1 base, with 13 bases remaining between them. Germline V gene lookup returns CDR1 DFQATT and CDR2 SNEGSKA (reference sequence). The CDR3: CSAGILGSGNTIYF. The CDR3 coding sequence is TGCAGTGCGGGGATCTTAGGGTCTGGAAACACCATATATTTT.

The chain carries TRBV3-1 and TRBJ2-3; the D gene is possibly TRBD2 (5 bases). The germline V gene encodes CDR1 LGHDT and CDR2 YNNKEL (reference sequence). This CDR3 is built from 14 residues. Trimming pared 3 bases from V and 4 bases from J, leaving 11 bases between. This CDR3 is CASSQVEGPDTQYF. CDR3 nucleotide sequence: TGTGCCAGCAGCCAGGTAGAGGGCCCAGATACGCAGTATTTT.

This clonotype occurred a few times. J is TRBJ1-1 and V is TRBV30, with unresolved D. Trimming stripped 2 bases from V and 0 bases from J, with 7 bases between. The CDR3 totals 13 residues. Germline CDR1 GTSNPN, CDR2 SVGIG (reference sequence). The CDR3 is CAWSPLMNTEAFF. DNA of the CDR3: TGTGCCTGGAGTCCGCTGATGAACACTGAAGCTTTCTTT.

This clonotype was seen just once. V and J are TRBV27 and TRBJ2-7; 7 bases align to TRBD1. The V gene end was trimmed by 3 bases and the J gene end by 0 bases; junction bases not matched to a gene: 11. The CDR3 spans 17 residues. Per germline, CDR1 MNHEY and CDR2 SMNVEV (reference sequence). The DNA of the CDR3 is TGTGCCAGCAGTTTCACGCTCCGGACAGGCCGCTCCTACGAGCAGTACTTC. Its protein product is CASSFTLRTGRSYEQYF.